This TCR beta chain is from a study of vaccination effects on CD4 cells after COVID-19. V gave up 11 bases and J gave up 1 base, with 12 bases separating them. CDR3 length equals 12 residues. From germline, CDR1 is WNHNN and CDR2 SYGVQD (reference sequence). Clones were read by immunoSEQ multiplex PCR, and TCRdb kept only the in-frame ones, dropping some. In the table there are about 59,000 clones, about 73% of which are singletons. Within the ViraFEST assay, antigen-specific CD4+ T cells underwent expansion with viral peptide pools prior to sequencing. Cells that had been cultured for 9 to 10 days were the source of isolated CD4+ T cells. Of the BNT162b2 and mRNA-1273 vaccines, participants received two doses of one or the other. Every well housed around 2.1 million PBMC, which grew in culture alongside 10 IU/ml IL-2 and 10 ug/ml peptides. Turning to this clone: Antigen specificity is unknown.

This sequence originates from a human donor who received a COVID-19 vaccine. Sequenced material: CD4+ T cells from PBMCs cultured with HCoV-OC43 spike peptides, taken after COVID-19 vaccination. Subset specified: HCoV-OC43 spike overlapping peptide pool stimulation. The chain employs TRBV10-1 and TRBJ2-7, with D perhaps assigned TRBD1 or TRBD2 (5 bases each). Here the CDR3 reads CARRDGSYEQYV. The CDR3 DNA reads as TGCGCCCGCCGGGACGGATCCTACGAGCAGTACGTC.